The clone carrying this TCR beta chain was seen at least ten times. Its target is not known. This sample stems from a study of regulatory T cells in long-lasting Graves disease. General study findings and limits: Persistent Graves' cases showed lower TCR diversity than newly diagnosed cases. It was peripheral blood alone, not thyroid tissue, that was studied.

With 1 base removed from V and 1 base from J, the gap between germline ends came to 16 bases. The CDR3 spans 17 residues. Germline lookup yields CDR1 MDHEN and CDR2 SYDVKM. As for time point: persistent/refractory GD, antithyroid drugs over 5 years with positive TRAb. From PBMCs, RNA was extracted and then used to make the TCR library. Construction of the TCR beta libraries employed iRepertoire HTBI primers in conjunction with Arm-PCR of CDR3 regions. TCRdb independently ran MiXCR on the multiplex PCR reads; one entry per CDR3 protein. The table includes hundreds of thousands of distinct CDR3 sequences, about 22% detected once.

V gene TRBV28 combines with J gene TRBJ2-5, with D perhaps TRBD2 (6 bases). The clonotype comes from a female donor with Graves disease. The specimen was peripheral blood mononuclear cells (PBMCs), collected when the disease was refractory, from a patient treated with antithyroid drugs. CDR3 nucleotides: TGTGCCAGCAGTTTATTGCTATCGGGGGAATTCCAAGAGACCCAGTACTTC. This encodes CASSLLLSGEFQETQYF. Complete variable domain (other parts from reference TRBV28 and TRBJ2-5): DVKVTQSSRYLVKRTGEKVFLECVQDMDHENMFWYRQDPGLGLRLIYFSYDVKMKEKGDIPEGYSVSREKKERFSLILESASTNQTSMYLCASSLLLSGEFQETQYFGPGTRLLVL.